A selection of T cell receptor beta chains follows, all from one sample in a study of cytomegalovirus exposure and HLA in healthy donors. Only in-frame clones appear in the TCRdb table, and some are missing; sequencing was by immunoSEQ multiplex PCR. The data hold about 130,000 clones, with approximately 17% observed a single time. The sequenced sample was PBMCs. The source is a female donor in good health and CMV-seropositive. CDR3s include the opening cysteine and the closing phenylalanine or tryptophan. D genes are given only for firm matches. Rows may omit the clone size; those that give it use once, few, many or a size class.

clone_size j_call d_call v_call cdr3_nt cdr3_aa
NA TRBJ1-1 TRBD1 TRBV6-6 TGTGCCAGCAGTTACGGACAGGAGAACACTGAAGCTTTCTTT CASSYGQENTEAFF
few TRBJ2-3 NA TRBV15 TGTGCCACCAGCAGAGTGAGAAGCACAGATACGCAGTATTTT CATSRVRSTDTQYF
NA TRBJ1-1 TRBD1 TRBV5-1 TGCGCCAGCAGCATGATCGGACAGGGTAACACTGAAGCTTTCTTT CASSMIGQGNTEAFF
few TRBJ2-5 NA TRBV10-3 TGTGCCATCTCAGCACAGGAGACCCAGTACTTC CAISAQETQYF
few TRBJ1-3 TRBD1 TRBV10-1 TGCGCCAGCAGTGGACAGGGACAGCCTGGAAACACCATATATTTT CASSGQGQPGNTIYF
NA TRBJ2-5 TRBD1 TRBV2 TGTGCCAGCAGTGAAGGCAGGGGGGAGACCCAGTACTTC CASSEGRGETQYF
NA TRBJ2-1 TRBD2 TRBV4-1 TGCGCCAGCAGCCACTTAAGGACTAGCGGGGGCCCGGGGAATGAGCAGTTCTTC CASSHLRTSGGPGNEQFF
NA TRBJ2-2 NA TRBV5-1 TGCGCCAGCAGCCCGTCTCCTTGGAGGGCTAACACCGGGGAGCTGTTTTTT CASSPSPWRANTGELFF
few TRBJ1-2 TRBD1 TRBV4-1 TGCGCCAGCAGCCAACCCGGGACAGGTGGCTACACCTTC CASSQPGTGGYTF
NA TRBJ2-5 TRBD1 TRBV18 TGTGCCAGCTCACCAGACAGGGTATGGGAGACCCAGTACTTC CASSPDRVWETQYF
NA TRBJ2-7 TRBD1 TRBV2 TGTGCCAGCAGTGAGGGACCGGGACAGGGCTACGAGCAGTACTTC CASSEGPGQGYEQYF
NA TRBJ2-7 TRBD2 TRBV15 TGTGCCACCAGCAGGGGGCCCCGGGGGGCCTACGAGCAGTACTTC CATSRGPRGAYEQYF
NA TRBJ2-7 NA TRBV2 TGTGCCAGCAGTGAAGCACCCCGGGGGTCCTACGAGCAGTACTTC CASSEAPRGSYEQYF
few TRBJ1-4 TRBD1 TRBV19 TGTGCCAGTATGAGGGGGACAGCAACTAATGAAAAACTGTTTTTT CASMRGTATNEKLFF
NA TRBJ2-5 TRBD1 TRBV7-9 TGTGCCAGCAGCTTAGGGTCAGGGGGCGGAGAGACCCAGTACTTC CASSLGSGGGETQYF
NA TRBJ2-5 NA TRBV25-1 TGTGCCAGCAGTGAAGGTCGTAGCCCGTTCCAAGAGACCCAGTACTTC CASSEGRSPFQETQYF
few TRBJ1-5 NA TRBV9 TGTGCCAGCAGCGTAGGGGCGATGGACAATCAGCCCCAGCATTTT CASSVGAMDNQPQHF
NA TRBJ2-3 TRBD2 TRBV5-6 TGTGCCAGCAGCTTGGGCGGGGGGGCGTCCGATACGCAGTATTTT CASSLGGGASDTQYF